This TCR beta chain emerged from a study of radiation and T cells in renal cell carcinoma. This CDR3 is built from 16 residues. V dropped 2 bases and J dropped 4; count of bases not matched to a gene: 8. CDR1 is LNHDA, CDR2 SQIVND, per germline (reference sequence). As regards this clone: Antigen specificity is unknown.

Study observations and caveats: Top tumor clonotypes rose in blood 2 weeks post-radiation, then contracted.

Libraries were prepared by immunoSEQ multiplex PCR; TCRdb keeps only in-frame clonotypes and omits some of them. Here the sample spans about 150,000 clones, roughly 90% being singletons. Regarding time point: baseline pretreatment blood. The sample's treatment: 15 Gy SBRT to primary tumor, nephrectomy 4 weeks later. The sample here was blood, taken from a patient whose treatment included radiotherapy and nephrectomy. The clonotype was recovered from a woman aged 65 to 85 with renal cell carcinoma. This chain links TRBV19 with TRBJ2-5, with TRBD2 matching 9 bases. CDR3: CASSITSAGGLETQYF. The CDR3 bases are TGTGCCAGTAGTATAACCTCAGCGGGGGGCTTAGAGACCCAGTACTTC.